This is a list of T cell receptor beta chains from one sample in a study of CXCR3-negative and CXCR3-positive naive CD8 T cells. TCRdb reprocessed the 5' RACE reads and stores each CDR3 protein as one record, lacking DNA. The ten most abundant clones cover 0.45% to 0.55% of a sample with over 100,000 distinct CDR3 sequences. Sequenced material: naive CXCR3- CD8+ T cells from blood. The source is a human donor in good health. Some clones in this sample may be carry-over from other donors' samples. CDR3s include the opening cysteine and the closing phenylalanine or tryptophan. Fields, in order: J gene, V gene, CDR3 protein.

>TRBJ1-1|TRBV6-2/TRBV6-3
CASSYTGADTEAFF
>TRBJ2-3|TRBV12-3/TRBV12-4
CASSGGSGTSTDTQYF
>TRBJ2-7|TRBV6-2/TRBV6-3
CASIPPGGAPYEQYF
>TRBJ1-1|TRBV19
CASSGRDRRNTEAFF
>TRBJ2-1|TRBV4-3
CASSQDRTEADEQFF
>TRBJ2-5|TRBV7-6
CASSTRFSETQYF
>TRBJ2-7|TRBV15
CATSRERTSGSIEQYF
>TRBJ1-5|TRBV27
CASAPDRDNQPQHF
>TRBJ2-3|TRBV12-3/TRBV12-4
CASSILAGNTDTQYF
>TRBJ2-7|TRBV7-9
CASSPFPAYEQYF
>TRBJ2-7|TRBV18
CASSREFYEQYF
>TRBJ2-5|TRBV15
CATSRDLGQAGGPQETQYF
>TRBJ2-1|TRBV9
CASTIFPTSGGNNEQFF
>TRBJ2-1|TRBV7-6
CASTSFQEEQFF
>TRBJ1-1|TRBV20-1
CSAKTTGDNTEAFF
>TRBJ2-5|TRBV14
CASSGGIQETQYF
>TRBJ2-1|TRBV20-1
CSARLADNEQFF
>TRBJ2-3|TRBV29-1
CSVEDGAGGHTDTQYF
>TRBJ2-1|TRBV7-3
CASSLYPGQGFYNEQFF
>TRBJ1-2|TRBV29-1
CSVEEDSRNYGYTF
>TRBJ2-7|TRBV28
CASSLSLANTYEQYF
>TRBJ2-2|TRBV28
CASSLTRASHTNTGELFF
>TRBJ2-7|TRBV28
CASSQGHSSYEQYF
>TRBJ2-7|TRBV12-3/TRBV12-4
CASRVQGIEQYF
>TRBJ2-1|TRBV2
CASSGTSGGAGEQFF
>TRBJ2-1|TRBV5-1
CASSLEWAPSSYNEQFF
>TRBJ1-1|TRBV5-1
CASQGGSPEAFF
>TRBJ1-2|TRBV12-3/TRBV12-4
CASARDGNYGYTF
>TRBJ2-2|TRBV1
CTSSQARRDNHTGELFF
>TRBJ2-1|TRBV29-1
CSVEVGLVFRPGSYNEQFF
>TRBJ2-7|TRBV20-1
CSARPGQGSYEQYF
>TRBJ1-6|TRBV19
CASRPRRTYSPLHF
>TRBJ1-5|TRBV21-1
CASSKVEDSNQPQHF
>TRBJ2-3|TRBV4-2
CASSQDSGGVTDTQYF
>TRBJ2-3|TRBV29-1
CSVEEPENTDTQYF
>TRBJ2-2|TRBV11-2
CASSLVSSGRLGATGELFF
>TRBJ2-1|TRBV11-2
CASSYAGLAGGVNEQFF
>TRBJ2-1|TRBV13
CASSLARMNEQFF
>TRBJ2-1|TRBV29-1
CSVEDLKSGGTSQEYNEQFF
>TRBJ1-5|TRBV27
CASRAYSNQPQHF
>TRBJ2-4|TRBV6-2/TRBV6-3
CASSYSGGLAKNIQYF
>TRBJ2-2|TRBV29-1
CSVRTANTGELFF
>TRBJ1-1|TRBV25-1
CASSESAGGVNTEAFF
>TRBJ2-3|TRBV11-3
CASSDGGLSTDTQYF
>TRBJ2-1|TRBV12-3/TRBV12-4
CASSDQSGGNEQFF
>TRBJ2-2|TRBV5-1
CARVPRAVAESTGELFF
>TRBJ2-1|TRBV29-1
CSVDGSPNEQFF
>TRBJ2-1|TRBV5-1
CASAPGQGNNEQFF
>TRBJ2-1|TRBV29-1
CSVVLTSGSMNEQFF
>TRBJ2-5|TRBV29-1
CSVDSPGTSWKTQYF
>TRBJ2-1|TRBV7-2
CASHWASYNEQFF
>TRBJ2-1|TRBV7-3
CASSSGLAHLYNEQFF
>TRBJ1-1|TRBV5-1
CASSSRQGLLNTEAFF
>TRBJ2-7|TRBV28
CASSLSLGGYEQYF
>TRBJ2-3|TRBV10-3
CAIGGAGRNDTQYF
>TRBJ2-6|TRBV7-9
CASSSGTTGANVLTF
>TRBJ2-1|TRBV10-2
CANRLAGAIYNEQFF